These T cell receptor beta chains were read from a single sample in a study of molecular identifiers for immune sequencing clone quantification. TCRdb used MiXCR to reprocess the PCR reads, holding one entry per CDR3 protein. This table holds some 320,000 distinct CDR3 sequences, 24% found once. The specimen was naive CD8+ T cells from blood, with Jurkat cell RNA spiked in. Receptors originate from a human donor in good health. Some libraries in this study had Jurkat cell RNA spiked in. Both conserved end residues are part of each CDR3. D genes are given only for firm matches. Size values are once, few and many counts, or a class for expanded clones, and some rows have none.

D gene	V gene	clone size	J gene	CDR3 DNA	CDR3 protein
.	TRBV7-2	many	TRBJ1-5	TGTGCCAGCAGCTTATTTCCAAGCAATCAGCCCCAGCATTTT	CASSLFPSNQPQHF
.	TRBV11-1	.	TRBJ2-3	TGTGCCAGCAGCTTAGCTTTTAGCGGACCAAGCACAGATACGCAGTATTTT	CASSLAFSGPSTDTQYF
TRBD1	TRBV24-1	.	TRBJ2-3	TGTGCCACCAGTGATTTCACAGGGGGCATTGGTTCAGGCACAGATACGCAGTATTTT	CATSDFTGGIGSGTDTQYF
.	TRBV9	many	TRBJ1-4	TGTGCCAGCAGCGTAGGTGGCAGCCTCAATGAAAAACTGTTTTTT	CASSVGGSLNEKLFF
TRBD1	TRBV12-3/TRBV12-4	many	TRBJ2-6	TGTGCCAGCAGTTTAGCCGCAGGGACAGGGGGCTATGGGGCCAACGTCCTGACTTTC	CASSLAAGTGGYGANVLTF
.	TRBV7-9	.	TRBJ1-4	TGTGCCAGCAGCTTAGGATGGATTGCGGATGAAAAACTGTTTTTT	CASSLGWIADEKLFF
.	TRBV12-5	once	TRBJ1-3	TGTGCGAGTGGTCCCCCTGGAGGGGCCGGGTACACCATATATTTT	CASGPPGGAGYTIYF
.	TRBV5-1	few	TRBJ1-4	TGCGCCAGCAGCTCTACCAGGACAGATTTTAATGAAAAACTGTTTTTT	CASSSTRTDFNEKLFF
TRBD2	TRBV12-5	.	TRBJ2-2	TGTGCTAGTGGTTTCCTAGCGGGAGGGCCTACGGCCGGGGAGCTGTTTTTT	CASGFLAGGPTAGELFF
.	TRBV24-1	.	TRBJ2-2	TGTGCCACCAGTGACTGGCAGGGGAATCCCGGGGAGCTGTTTTTT	CATSDWQGNPGELFF
.	TRBV11-2	few	TRBJ2-3	TGTGCCAGCAGCTGGGTACGCGCCACAGATACGCAGTATTTT	CASSWVRATDTQYF
TRBD1	TRBV7-9	few	TRBJ1-1	TGTGCCGGAAATTACGGGACAGGTGAAGCTTTCTTT	CAGNYGTGEAFF
TRBD2	TRBV7-9	once	TRBJ2-2	TGTGCCAGCAGCCGGACTAGCGGGCCGGCTACCGGGGAGCTGTTTTTT	CASSRTSGPATGELFF